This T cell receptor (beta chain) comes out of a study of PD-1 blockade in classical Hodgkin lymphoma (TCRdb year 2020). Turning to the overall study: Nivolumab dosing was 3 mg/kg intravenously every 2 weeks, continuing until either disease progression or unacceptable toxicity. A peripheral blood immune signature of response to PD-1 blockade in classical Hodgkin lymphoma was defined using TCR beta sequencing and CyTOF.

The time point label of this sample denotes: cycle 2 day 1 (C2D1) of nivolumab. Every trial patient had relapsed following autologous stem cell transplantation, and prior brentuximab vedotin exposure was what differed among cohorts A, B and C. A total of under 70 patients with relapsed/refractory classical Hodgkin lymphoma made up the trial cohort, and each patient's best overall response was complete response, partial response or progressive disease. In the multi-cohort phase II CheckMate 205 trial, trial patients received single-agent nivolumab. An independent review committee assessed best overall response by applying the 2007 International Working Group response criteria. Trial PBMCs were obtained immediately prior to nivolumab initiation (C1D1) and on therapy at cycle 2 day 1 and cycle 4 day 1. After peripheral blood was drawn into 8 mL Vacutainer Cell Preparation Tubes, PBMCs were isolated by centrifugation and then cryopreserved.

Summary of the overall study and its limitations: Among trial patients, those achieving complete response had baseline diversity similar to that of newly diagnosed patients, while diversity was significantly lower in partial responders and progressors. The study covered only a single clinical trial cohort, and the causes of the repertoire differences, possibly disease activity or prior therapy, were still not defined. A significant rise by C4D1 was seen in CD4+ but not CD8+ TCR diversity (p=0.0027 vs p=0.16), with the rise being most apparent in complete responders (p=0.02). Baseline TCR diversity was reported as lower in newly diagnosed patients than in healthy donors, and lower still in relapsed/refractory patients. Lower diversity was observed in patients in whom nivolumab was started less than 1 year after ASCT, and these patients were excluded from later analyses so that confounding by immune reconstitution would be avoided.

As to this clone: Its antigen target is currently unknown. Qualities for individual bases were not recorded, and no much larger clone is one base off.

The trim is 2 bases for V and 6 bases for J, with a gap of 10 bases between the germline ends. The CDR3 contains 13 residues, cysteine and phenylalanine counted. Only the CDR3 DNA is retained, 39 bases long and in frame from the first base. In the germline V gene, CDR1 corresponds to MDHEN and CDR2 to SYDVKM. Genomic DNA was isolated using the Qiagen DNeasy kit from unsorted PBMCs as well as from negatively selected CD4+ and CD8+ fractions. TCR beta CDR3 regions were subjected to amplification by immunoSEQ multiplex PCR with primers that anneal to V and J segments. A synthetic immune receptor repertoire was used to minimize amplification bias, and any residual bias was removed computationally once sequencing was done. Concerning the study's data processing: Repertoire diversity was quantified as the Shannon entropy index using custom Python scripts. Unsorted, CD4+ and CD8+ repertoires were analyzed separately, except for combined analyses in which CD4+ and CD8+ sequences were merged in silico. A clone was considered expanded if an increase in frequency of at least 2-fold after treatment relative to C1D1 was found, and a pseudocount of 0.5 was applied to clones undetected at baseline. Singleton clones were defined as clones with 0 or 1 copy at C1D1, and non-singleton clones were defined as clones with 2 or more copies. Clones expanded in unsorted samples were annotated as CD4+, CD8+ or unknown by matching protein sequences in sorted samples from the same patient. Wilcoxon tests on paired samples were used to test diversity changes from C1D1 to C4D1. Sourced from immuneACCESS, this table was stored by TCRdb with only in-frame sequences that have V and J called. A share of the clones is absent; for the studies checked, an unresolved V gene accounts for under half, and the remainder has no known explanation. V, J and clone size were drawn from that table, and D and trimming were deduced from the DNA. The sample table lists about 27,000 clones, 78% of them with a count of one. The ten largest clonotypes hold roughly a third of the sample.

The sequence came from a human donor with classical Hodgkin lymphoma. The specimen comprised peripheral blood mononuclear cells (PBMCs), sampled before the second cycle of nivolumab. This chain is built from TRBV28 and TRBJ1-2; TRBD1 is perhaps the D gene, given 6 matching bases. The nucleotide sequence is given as TGTGCCAGCAGTTTACGGACAGCAAATGGCTACACCTTC. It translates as CASSLRTANGYTF.